Listed here are 15 T cell receptor beta chains from one sample, sequenced in a study of beta chain features in type 1 diabetes. The sequenced template was cDNA made from the entire isolated RNA. Method: immunoSEQ multiplex PCR; TCRdb's copy keeps in-frame clones and lacks some. The sample has 360,000 or so clones, 15% to 20% seen once. Sequencing input: naive CD4+ T cells from blood. These TCRs come from a woman younger than 30 in good health.

This chain links TRBV5-1 with TRBJ2-1; tentatively, D is TRBD1 (6 bases). The germline gives CDR1 SGHRS, CDR2 YFSETQ. V was pared by 1 base and J by 6 bases, with 11 bases between. This CDR3 contains 14 residues. The CDR3 region is CASSLQGPGNEQFF. The CDR3 DNA follows: TGCGCCAGCAGCTTGCAGGGGCCTGGCAATGAGCAGTTCTTC.

This clone occurred a few times. The V gene is TRBV30, the J gene TRBJ1-1; D perhaps matches TRBD1 (5 bases). Looked up from germline, CDR1 is GTSNPN and CDR2 is SVGIG (reference sequence). The CDR3 spans 11 residues. V gave up 3 bases and J gave up 6 bases, with 8 bases separating them. In DNA, the CDR3 is TGTGCCTGGAGCCGGACACCTGAAGCTTTCTTT. Its translation is CAWSRTPEAFF.

The chain is built from TRBV13 and TRBJ2-7, with TRBD2 matching over 14 bases. Losses at the gene ends were 5 bases for V and 7 bases for J; bases not matched to a gene: 7. The CDR3 is 15 amino acids. Per germline, CDR1 PRHDT and CDR2 FYEKMQ (reference sequence). The CDR3, as DNA: TGTGCCAGCAGCCAGACTAGCGGGGGGGCTAAAGAGCAGTACTTC. This translates into CASSQTSGGAKEQYF.

This rearrangement joins TRBV27 to TRBJ2-5, with TRBD2 matching over 7 bases. Germline CDR1 reads MNHEY; CDR2 reads SMNVEV (reference sequence). This CDR3 is 14 amino acids long. V was clipped by 6 bases and J by 2 bases; unmatched bases: 6. The DNA of the CDR3 is TGTGCCAGCAGCTCCCGGCGGGGGCAAGAGACCCAGTACTTC. It translates to CASSSRRGQETQYF.

This chain links TRBV27 with TRBJ1-1; the match to TRBD1 covers 8 bases. The junction had 9 bases not matched to a gene; V was cut back by 3 bases and J by 6 bases. The germline V gene has CDR1 MNHEY and CDR2 SMNVEV (reference sequence). This CDR3 is built from 15 residues. The CDR3 here is CASSFSTGGLAEAFF. CDR3 nucleotide sequence: TGTGCCAGCAGTTTCTCAACAGGGGGTCTCGCTGAAGCTTTCTTT.

This clone has more than one count but fewer than ten. The chain links TRBV7-3 to TRBJ1-2, with TRBD1 as a possible D gene (6 bases). The CDR3 covers 14 residues. The germline gives CDR1 SGHTA, CDR2 FQGTGA. Trimming stripped 5 bases from V and 4 bases from J, with 14 bases between. This CDR3 is CASSPGVQIYGYTF. The CDR3 region has the DNA TGTGCCAGCAGCCCAGGGGTGCAAATCTATGGCTACACCTTC.

CDR3 sequence reads: CASSFQDLVGYTF. In DNA form, the CDR3 reads TGTGCCAGCAGCTTTCAAGACTTGGTCGGCTACACCTTC. The V gene is TRBV7-9, the J gene TRBJ1-2; the D is unclear. Germline loops: CDR1 SEHNR, CDR2 FQNEAQ (reference sequence). Trimming took off 3 bases at V and 8 bases at J, with 13 bases between the two ends. This CDR3 is built from 13 residues.

This clone was counted between two and nine times. The chain carries TRBV6-1 and TRBJ1-5, with D maybe TRBD1 (6 bases). Germline V gene lookup returns CDR1 MNHNS and CDR2 SASEGT. The V and J ends lost 6 bases and 0 bases respectively, with 9 bases between them. The CDR3 totals 14 residues. CDR3 protein: CASSYRDSNQPQHF. CDR3 bases: TGTGCCAGCAGCTACAGGGATAGCAATCAGCCCCAGCATTTT.

CDR3 sequence reads: CASSLRTGQGLEEQYF. The CDR3 nucleotides read TGTGCCAGCAGCCTGAGAACCGGACAGGGGTTGGAGGAGCAGTACTTC. The J gene is TRBJ2-7, the V gene TRBV5-6, with 9 bases identical to TRBD1. CDR1 SGHDT and CDR2 YYEEEE come from the germline V gene. The CDR3 is 16 residues long. V was pared by 4 bases and J by 7 bases, with 15 bases of the junction left unmatched.

This clone was observed a few times. The sample holds other DNA sequences that translate to the same CDR3. This chain uses TRBV5-1 with TRBJ1-1; D ambiguous. The CDR3 loop spans 14 amino acids. Trimming cost V 0 bases and J 0 bases, with 6 bases left between them. Germline CDR1 reads SGHRS; CDR2 reads YFSETQ. The CDR3 DNA reads TGCGCCAGCAGCTTGGGCAGCGTGAACACTGAAGCTTTCTTT. It codes for CASSLGSVNTEAFF.

V gene TRBV7-2 combines with J gene TRBJ2-1, with 7 bases aligning to TRBD2. Germline V gene sequence: CDR1 SGHTA, CDR2 FQGNSA. The J segment lost 5 bases and the V segment lost 3 bases, leaving 10 bases of the junction unmatched. The CDR3 loop spans 16 amino acids. CDR3 sequence: CASSLDGVRGDNEQFF. The DNA of the CDR3 is TGTGCCAGCAGCTTGGACGGGGTCCGGGGGGACAATGAGCAGTTCTTC.

A few counts support this clone. The rearrangement joins TRBV7-2 to TRBJ2-2, with TRBD1 identical over 8 bases. The CDR3 has 14 amino acids. V dropped 6 bases and J dropped 3; count of bases not matched to a gene: 3. The V gene's germline CDR1 is SGHTA and CDR2 FQGNSA. The CDR3 DNA is TGTGCCAGCAGTTCAGGGGGCCACACCGGGGAGCTGTTTTTT. Translated: CASSSGGHTGELFF.

This clone was recorded a few times. V and J are TRBV10-3 and TRBJ2-3; D is perhaps TRBD2 (6 bases). In germline, CDR1 is ENHRY, CDR2 SYGVKD. CDR3 length equals 15 residues. Trimming removed 6 bases from V and 0 bases from J, with 13 bases in between. The CDR3 coding sequence is TGTGCCATCAGGCCCCTGAGCGGGAGCACAGATACGCAGTATTTT. It is translated as CAIRPLSGSTDTQYF.

V is TRBV13 and J is TRBJ2-1; TRBD2 might be the D (6 bases). Germline V gives CDR1 PRHDT, CDR2 FYEKMQ (reference sequence). The V end was cut by 5 bases, the J end by 13 bases, with 15 bases between. The CDR3 runs to 12 residues. CDR3 DNA: TGTGCCAGCAGCCCCTCCGCGGGGAACCAGTTCTTC. It yields the protein CASSPSAGNQFF.

This clone was seen just once. V is TRBV6-5 and J is TRBJ2-5, with no clear D. Germline V lookup: CDR1 MNHEY, CDR2 SVGAGI. V lost 5 bases and J lost 5, with 6 bases in between. This CDR3 is built from 11 residues. The CDR3 DNA sequence: TGTGCCAGCAGTAACGGGGAGACCCAGTACTTC. This translates into CASSNGETQYF.